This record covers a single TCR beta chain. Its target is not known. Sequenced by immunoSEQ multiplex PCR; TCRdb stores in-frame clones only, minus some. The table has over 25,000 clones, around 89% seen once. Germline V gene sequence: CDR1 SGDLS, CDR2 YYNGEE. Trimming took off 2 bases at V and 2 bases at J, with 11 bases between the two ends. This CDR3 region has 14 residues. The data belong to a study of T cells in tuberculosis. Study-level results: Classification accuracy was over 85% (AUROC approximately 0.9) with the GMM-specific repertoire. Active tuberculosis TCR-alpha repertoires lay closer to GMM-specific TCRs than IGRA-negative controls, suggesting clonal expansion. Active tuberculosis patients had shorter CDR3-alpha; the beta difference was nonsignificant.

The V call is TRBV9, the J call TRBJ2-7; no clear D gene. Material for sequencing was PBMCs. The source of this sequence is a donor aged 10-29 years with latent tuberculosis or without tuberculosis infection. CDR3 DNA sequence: TGTGCCAGCAGCGTTAATTCCTTAACCTACGAGCAGTACTTC. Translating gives CASSVNSLTYEQYF. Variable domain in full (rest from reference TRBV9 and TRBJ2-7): DSGVTQTPKHLITATGQRVTLRCSPRSGDLSVYWYQQSLDQGLQFLIQYYNGEERAKGNILERFSAQQFPDLHSELNLSSLELGDSALYFCASSVNSLTYEQYFGPGTRLTVT.